This T cell receptor beta chain was captured in a study of metastatic and nonmetastatic thyroid tumors. All patients were untreated before thyroid surgery. V was cut by 3 bases and J by 0 bases, with 9 bases left in between. This CDR3 comprises 13 residues. Germline loops: CDR1 DFQATT, CDR2 SNEGSKA (reference sequence). Study processing details: A classifier for distant metastasis in papillary thyroid cancer was constructed using CDR3 differences observed across clinicopathological groups. TCRdb re-called clones from the PCR reads using MiXCR. The V and J calls here are based on TCRdb, not the publication. The sample holds 13,000 to 15,000 clones, approximately 29% seen once.

Sequenced: tumor tissue. The receptor was isolated from a female donor with papillary thyroid cancer or a benign thyroid nodule (not recorded which). Some clones in this sample may be carry-over from other donors' samples. J is TRBJ2-7 and V is TRBV20-1; no clear D. Here the CDR3 DNA reads TGCAGTGCTAGTAGTGGCGGCTCCTACGAGCAGTACTTC. Translated: CSASSGGSYEQYF.